Following are 19 T cell receptor beta chains from one sample sequenced in a study of blood T cell repertoires in COVID-19. Method: immunoSEQ multiplex PCR; TCRdb's copy keeps in-frame clones and lacks some. Of more than 250,000 clones detected, about 89% appear once; the ten largest clones hold under 3%. Sample: PBMCs or T cells enriched from blood (not recorded which). These receptors came from a woman aged 18-29 years who had recovered from COVID-19.

The chain couples TRBV28 to TRBJ2-3, with 14 bases identical to TRBD2. Germline V CDR1 and CDR2: MDHEN, SYDVKM. This CDR3 has 17 residues. After removal of 0 bases from V and 7 bases from J, the junction contained 6 bases not matched to a gene. The DNA of the CDR3 is TGTGCCAGCAGTTTATGGACTAGCGGGAGGGCCGTTAATACGCAGTATTTT. Protein product: CASSLWTSGRAVNTQYF.

The J gene is TRBJ1-1, the V gene TRBV29-1; 8 positions match TRBD1. J was trimmed by 3 bases and V by 3 bases; bases with no gene match: 3. Germline V lookup: CDR1 SQVTM, CDR2 ANQGSEA. The CDR3 runs 13 residues. The CDR3 is CSVDRQGYTEAFF. The CDR3 nucleotides read TGCAGCGTTGATAGACAGGGGTACACTGAAGCTTTCTTT.

This clone was picked up one time. This chain connects TRBV6-5 to TRBJ2-7; tentatively, D is TRBD1 (6 bases). The CDR3 spans 14 residues. Germline V CDR1 and CDR2: MNHEY, SVGAGI. V lost 6 bases, J lost 5 bases, and 17 bases lay in between. The CDR3 reads CASRKPGVRHEQYF. CDR3 nucleotides: TGTGCCAGCAGGAAACCAGGGGTGCGCCACGAGCAGTACTTC.

The rearrangement links TRBV24-1 to TRBJ2-7; 10 bases fit TRBD1. V shed 5 bases and J 6 bases; nucleotides not matched to a gene: 6. The germline V gene encodes CDR1 KGHDR and CDR2 SFDVKD. The CDR3 sequence is 14 residues long. CDR3 sequence reads: CATSAGTGVGEQYF. CDR3 sequence (DNA): TGTGCCACCAGTGCCGGGACAGGGGTGGGCGAGCAGTACTTC.

V is TRBV19 and J is TRBJ2-1, with D unresolved. The CDR3 extends over 11 amino acids. V lost 0 bases and J 10 bases, leaving 4 bases between the germline ends. Germline loops: CDR1 LNHDA, CDR2 SQIVND (reference sequence). DNA for the CDR3: TGTGCCAGTAGTATAGAGCGGGAGCAGTTCTTC. Translation gives CASSIEREQFF. The entire variable domain, with the rest obtained from reference TRBV19 and TRBJ2-1, is as follows: DGGITQSPKYLFRKEGQNVTLSCEQNLNHDAMYWYRQDPGQGLRLIYYSQIVNDFQKGDIAEGYSVSREKKESFPLTVTSAQKNPTAFYLCASSIEREQFFGPGTRLTVL.

The genes are TRBV2 and TRBJ2-3; D perhaps matches TRBD2 (6 bases). V was cut by 2 bases and J by 2 bases, with 8 bases left in between. CDR3 length: 14 amino acids. The germline V gene encodes CDR1 SNHLY and CDR2 FYNNEI. CDR3 sequence reads: CASSEPLATDTQYF. The DNA of the CDR3 is TGTGCCAGCAGTGAACCACTAGCCACAGATACGCAGTATTTT.

The gene calls are TRBV18 and TRBJ1-1; D call uncertain. Trimming removed 2 bases at V and 0 bases at J, with 16 bases between. The CDR3 loop spans 17 amino acids. CDR1 is KGHSH and CDR2 is LQKENI in the germline V gene. This chain's CDR3 is CASSPRGYSRMNTEAFF. In DNA, the CDR3 is TGTGCCAGCTCACCAAGAGGGTATTCTCGTATGAACACTGAAGCTTTCTTT.

The chain carries TRBV9 and TRBJ2-2, with 7 positions matching TRBD2. CDR3 length equals 17 residues. Germline V gives CDR1 SGDLS, CDR2 YYNGEE. V gave up 4 bases and J gave up 3 bases; unmatched junction bases: 12. The CDR3 coding sequence is TGTGCCAGCAGCACAAGAACCGGGGGAGGGGACACCGGGGAGCTGTTTTTT. Amino acid sequence: CASSTRTGGGDTGELFF.

The chain employs TRBV11-2 and TRBJ2-7; 8 bases are shared with TRBD1. The junction had 13 bases not matched to a gene; V was cut back by 5 bases and J by 1 base. Germline values: CDR1 SGHAT, CDR2 FQNNGV. The CDR3 is 17 residues long. CDR3 protein: CASSRSLTGERSYEQYF. As DNA, the CDR3 is TGTGCCAGCAGCCGGTCCTTGACAGGGGAGAGGTCCTACGAGCAGTACTTC. The variable domain in full, completed from reference TRBV11-2 and TRBJ2-7, reads EAGVAQSPRYKIIEKRQSVAFWCNPISGHATLYWYQQILGQGPKLLIQFQNNGVVDDSQLPKDRFSAERLKGVDSTLKIQPAKLEDSAVYLCASSRSLTGERSYEQYFGPGTRLTVT.

The chain links TRBV29-1 to TRBJ2-5, with a possible D match to TRBD2 (5 bases). Germline V CDR1 and CDR2: SQVTM, ANQGSEA. The CDR3 consists of 12 residues. Trimming took off 6 bases at V and 3 bases at J, with 11 bases between the two ends. CDR3 bases: TGCAGCGTCAGCGGTCCAGAAGAGACCCAGTACTTC. Translated, it gives CSVSGPEETQYF.

This chain joins TRBV7-2 and TRBJ2-1; 8 bases are shared with TRBD2. This CDR3 comprises 16 residues. Trimming removed 1 base from V and 8 bases from J; junction bases left unmatched: 10. Germline V lookup: CDR1 SGHTA, CDR2 FQGNSA. This chain's CDR3 is CASSLDPQSSGYEQFF. The CDR3 DNA reads as TGTGCCAGCAGCTTAGATCCCCAGTCTAGCGGGTATGAGCAGTTCTTC. The full variable domain, rest sourced from reference TRBV7-2 and TRBJ2-1, is GAGVSQSPSNKVTEKGKDVELRCDPISGHTALYWYRQSLGQGLEFLIYFQGNSAPDKSGLPSDRFSAERTGGSVSTLTIQRTQQEDSAVYLCASSLDPQSSGYEQFFGPGTRLTVL.

The V and J genes are TRBV10-3 and TRBJ2-7; TRBD2 matches 15 bases. This CDR3 has 15 amino acids. The germline gives CDR1 ENHRY, CDR2 SYGVKD. The V and J ends lost 4 bases and 2 bases, in that order; junction bases with no gene match: 0. This CDR3 reads CAISGTSGGAYEQYF. The DNA of the CDR3 is TGTGCCATCAGTGGGACTAGCGGGGGGGCCTACGAGCAGTACTTC.

This clone was recorded once. This chain links TRBV3-1 (or the pseudogene TRBV3-2) with TRBJ1-2; D may be TRBD1 (6 bases). The germline V gene encodes CDR1 LGHDT and CDR2 YNNKEL (reference sequence). The CDR3 is 15 amino acids. V was pared by 3 bases and J by 6 bases, with 17 bases between. The CDR3 bases are TGTGCCAGCAGCCACTCTGGGACACAACGCCATGGCTACACCTTC. This codes for CASSHSGTQRHGYTF.

The rearrangement uses TRBV4-3 and TRBJ1-2; 10 bases fit TRBD1. Looked up from germline, CDR1 is LGHNA and CDR2 is YSLEER. J gave up 4 bases and V 4 bases, and 9 bases lay outside the gene matches. The CDR3 is 16 amino acids. CDR3 region: CASSPSGTGETYGYTF. The CDR3 region has the DNA TGCGCCAGCAGCCCCTCCGGGACAGGGGAAACCTATGGCTACACCTTC.

The chain has TRBV6-5 and TRBJ1-2; D perhaps matches TRBD1 (6 bases). V was cut by 0 bases and J by 9 bases, with 17 bases left in between. Germline values: CDR1 MNHEY, CDR2 SVGAGI. The CDR3 is 15 amino acids. The CDR3 DNA reads as TGTGCCAGCAGTTACTCTCCTACAGGGAGGGGAAGCTACACCTTC. Its translation: CASSYSPTGRGSYTF.

The J gene is TRBJ2-6, the V gene TRBV11-3; no clear D gene. This CDR3 comprises 15 residues. Germline CDR1 reads SGHNT; CDR2 reads YENEEA. The germline V and J ends were trimmed by 2 bases and 4 bases, with 9 bases remaining between them. The CDR3 DNA is TGTGCCAGCAGCTTATTCGGGTCGGGGGCCAACGTCCTGACTTTC. It codes for CASSLFGSGANVLTF.

Only a few counts were recorded for this clone. The J gene is TRBJ1-5, the V gene TRBV4-1; 9 bases match TRBD1. CDR3 length: 15 residues. V trimming: 0 bases; J trimming: 7 bases; junction bases outside the gene matches: 4. Germline values: CDR1 MGHRA, CDR2 YSYEKL. The CDR3 nucleotides read TGCGCCAGCAGCCAAGAAGGGACAGGGCGCCAGCCCCAGCATTTT. This translates into CASSQEGTGRQPQHF.

V is TRBV28 and J is TRBJ2-7, with D possibly being TRBD2 (6 bases). The CDR3 extends over 13 amino acids. Trimming took off 6 bases at V and 5 bases at J, with 14 bases between the two ends. The germline V gene encodes CDR1 MDHEN and CDR2 SYDVKM. The CDR3 spells CASSETRDHEQYF. The CDR3, as DNA: TGTGCCAGCAGCGAGACTAGGGACCACGAGCAGTACTTC.

The chain recombines TRBV29-1 with TRBJ1-4; D gene ambiguous. The length of the CDR3 is 11 residues. The germline CDR1 and CDR2 sequences are SQVTM and ANQGSEA. Trimming took off 4 bases at V and 7 bases at J, with 7 bases between the two ends. In nucleotides, the CDR3 is TGCAGCGTTGTAAGCGGTGAAAAACTGTTTTTT. This codes for CSVVSGEKLFF.